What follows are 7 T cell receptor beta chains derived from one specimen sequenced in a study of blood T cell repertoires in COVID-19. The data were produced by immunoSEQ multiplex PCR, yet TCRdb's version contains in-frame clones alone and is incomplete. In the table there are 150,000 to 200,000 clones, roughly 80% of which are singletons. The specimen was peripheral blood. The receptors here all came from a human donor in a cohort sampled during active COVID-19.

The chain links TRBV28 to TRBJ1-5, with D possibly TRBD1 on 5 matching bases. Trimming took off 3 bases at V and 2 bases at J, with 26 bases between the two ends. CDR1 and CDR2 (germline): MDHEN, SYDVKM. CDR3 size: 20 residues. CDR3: CASSFPTLGRGNKGNQPQHF. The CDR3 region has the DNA TGTGCCAGCAGTTTCCCAACTTTGGGGAGGGGAAATAAGGGCAATCAGCCCCAGCATTTT. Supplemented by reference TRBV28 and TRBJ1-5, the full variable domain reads DVKVTQSSRYLVKRTGEKVFLECVQDMDHENMFWYRQDPGLGLRLIYFSYDVKMKEKGDIPEGYSVSREKKERFSLILESASTNQTSMYLCASSFPTLGRGNKGNQPQHFGDGTRLSIL.

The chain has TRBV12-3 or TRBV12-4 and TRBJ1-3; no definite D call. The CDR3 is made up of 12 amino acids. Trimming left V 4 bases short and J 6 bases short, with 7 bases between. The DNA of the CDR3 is TGTGCCAGCAGTTATACGGTAAACACCATATATTTT. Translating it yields CASSYTVNTIYF.

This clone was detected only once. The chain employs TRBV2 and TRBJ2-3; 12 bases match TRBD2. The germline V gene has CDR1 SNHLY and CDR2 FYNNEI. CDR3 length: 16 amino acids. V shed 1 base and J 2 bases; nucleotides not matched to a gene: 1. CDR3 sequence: CASSEGTSGATDTQYF. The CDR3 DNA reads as TGTGCCAGCAGTGAAGGGACTAGCGGGGCCACAGATACGCAGTATTTT.

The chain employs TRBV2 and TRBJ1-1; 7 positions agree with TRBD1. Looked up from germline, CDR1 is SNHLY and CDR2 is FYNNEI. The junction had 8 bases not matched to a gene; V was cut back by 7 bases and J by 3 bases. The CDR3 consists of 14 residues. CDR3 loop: CASKGGRRDTEAFF. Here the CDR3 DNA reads TGTGCCAGCAAAGGGGGCAGGAGGGACACTGAAGCTTTCTTT.

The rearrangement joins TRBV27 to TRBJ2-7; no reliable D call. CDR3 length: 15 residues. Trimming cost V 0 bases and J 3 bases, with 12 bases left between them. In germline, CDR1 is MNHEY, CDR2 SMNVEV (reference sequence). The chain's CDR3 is CASSLSPLVFYEQYF. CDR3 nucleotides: TGTGCCAGCAGTTTATCCCCCCTTGTGTTCTACGAGCAGTACTTC.

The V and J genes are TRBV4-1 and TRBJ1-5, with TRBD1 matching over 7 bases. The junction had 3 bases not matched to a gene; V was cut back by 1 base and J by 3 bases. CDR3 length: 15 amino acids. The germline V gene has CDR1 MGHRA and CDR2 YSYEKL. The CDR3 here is CASSQGTGVNQPQHF. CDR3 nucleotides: TGCGCCAGCAGCCAAGGAACAGGGGTCAATCAGCCCCAGCATTTT.

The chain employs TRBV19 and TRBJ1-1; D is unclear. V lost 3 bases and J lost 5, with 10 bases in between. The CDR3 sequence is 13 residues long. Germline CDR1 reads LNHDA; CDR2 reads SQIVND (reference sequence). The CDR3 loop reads CASSIHTRTEAFF. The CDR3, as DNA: TGTGCCAGTAGTATTCACACGCGGACTGAAGCTTTCTTT.